A selection of T cell receptor beta chains follows, all from one sample in a study of T cell responses to AZD1222 COVID-19 vaccine. The protocol was immunoSEQ multiplex PCR, while the TCRdb copy is restricted to in-frame clones and leaves out a portion. This table has some 170,000 clones, around 89% appearing once. The sample here was peripheral blood, taken 28 days after the second dose of the MenACWY control vaccine. The source of these receptors is an adult who received the MenACWY meningococcal vaccine as a control. The CDR3 runs from the conserved cysteine through the conserved F or W. D genes are given only for firm matches. Rows give clone size only sometimes, using once, few, many, or a class for an expanded clone.

v_call	j_call	d_call	clone_size	cdr3_nt	cdr3_aa
TRBV13	TRBJ2-5	NA	NA	TGTGCCAGCAGCTTAGAGGCAGGAGGGAGGCAAGAGACCCAGTACTTC	CASSLEAGGRQETQYF
TRBV18	TRBJ2-7	TRBD1	few	TGTGCCAGCTCACCGCCTATACCGGGACAGGGGGCGGGTGAGCAGTACTTC	CASSPPIPGQGAGEQYF
TRBV11-3	TRBJ2-3	NA	NA	TGTGCCAGCAGCCGGAGGGCCGGGACAGATACGCAGTATTTT	CASSRRAGTDTQYF
TRBV28	TRBJ1-4	NA	NA	TGTGCCAGCAGTACCCATCTGCCTGAAAAACTGTTTTTT	CASSTHLPEKLFF
TRBV6-6	TRBJ2-3	NA	NA	TGTGCCAGCAGTACCCTCTCGGGAGCGCAGTATTTT	CASSTLSGAQYF
TRBV6-5	TRBJ1-1	NA	NA	TGTGCCAGCAGTCTATCCGGGATCGTGAGGACTGAAGCTTTCTTT	CASSLSGIVRTEAFF
TRBV11-2	TRBJ1-5	NA	NA	TGTGCCAGCAGCCCCGGGAATCAGCCCCAGCATTTT	CASSPGNQPQHF
TRBV30	TRBJ1-6	TRBD1	once	TGTGCCTGGAGTCCCCCCGACAGGGAGAATTCACCCCTCCACTTT	CAWSPPDRENSPLHF
TRBV6-5	TRBJ1-2	TRBD1	NA	TGTGCCAGCAGTCCGACAGACAGGGGGGCTGGCTACACCTTC	CASSPTDRGAGYTF
TRBV6-1	TRBJ1-4	NA	NA	TGTGCCAGCAGTGATAGGGGTTGGGCAAGCGATGAAAAACTGTTTTTT	CASSDRGWASDEKLFF
TRBV11-3	TRBJ2-6	NA	NA	TGTGCCAGCAGAGGAGCTGGGGCCAACGTCCTGACTTTC	CASRGAGANVLTF
TRBV7-2	TRBJ1-3	NA	NA	TGTGCCAGCAGCTTCGGGGAAGCAGGGGCTGGAAACACCATATATTTT	CASSFGEAGAGNTIYF
TRBV9	TRBJ2-1	TRBD2	NA	TGTGCCAGCAGCGTAGCTATGCGGGAGTACGAGCAGTTCTTC	CASSVAMREYEQFF
TRBV11-2	TRBJ2-7	TRBD2	NA	TGTGCCAGCAGCTTAGCGATACCGGGACTAGCGGGCTACGAGCAGTACTTC	CASSLAIPGLAGYEQYF
TRBV4-3	TRBJ1-5	NA	once	TGCGCCAGCAGCCAAGATGTGGCGGGAGACAATCAGCCCCAGCATTTT	CASSQDVAGDNQPQHF
TRBV7-2	TRBJ2-3	NA	NA	TGTGCCAGCAGCTTAGATAGTCCATCGAAGTATTTT	CASSLDSPSKYF
TRBV27	TRBJ2-3	NA	NA	TGTGCCAGCAGTTTATTTGAGCCTCTATTGACAGATACGCAGTATTTT	CASSLFEPLLTDTQYF
TRBV6-1	TRBJ1-2	NA	NA	TGTGCCAGCAGTGAGATTACAGGGCCCTATGGCTACACCTTC	CASSEITGPYGYTF
TRBV7-9	TRBJ1-6	TRBD1	NA	TGTGCCAGCAGCCCGCCCCTCCGGGACAGGGTTCGGTCACCCCTCCACTTT	CASSPPLRDRVRSPLHF
TRBV18	TRBJ2-5	NA	once	TGTGCCAGCTCACCGTCACAGGCAGCGATACAACAAGAGACCCAGTACTTC	CASSPSQAAIQQETQYF
TRBV6-5	TRBJ2-7	NA	NA	TGTGCCAGCAGTTACTCCAGGGCCCCCTACGAGCAGTACTTC	CASSYSRAPYEQYF
TRBV28	TRBJ1-6	NA	NA	TGTGCCAGCAGTTTGACTTATAATTCACCCCTCCACTTT	CASSLTYNSPLHF
TRBV2	TRBJ1-2	NA	NA	TGTGCCAGCAGTGAGTCCAGTAACTATGGCTACACCTTC	CASSESSNYGYTF
TRBV2	TRBJ2-5	TRBD1	NA	TGTGCCAGTAACAGGGGCTCGTCGGAGACCCAGTACTTC	CASNRGSSETQYF
TRBV9	TRBJ2-7	TRBD2	few	TGTGCCAGCAGCGAAGGGACTAGCGCGACGGGCGAGCAGTACTTC	CASSEGTSATGEQYF
TRBV27	TRBJ1-2	TRBD1	NA	TGTGCCAGCAGTTCCCCCGCACAGGGGGCGAATGGCTACACCTTC	CASSSPAQGANGYTF
TRBV3-1/TRBV3-2	TRBJ2-5	NA	few	TGTGCCAGCACCTGGGGGGAGACCCAGTACTTC	CASTWGETQYF
TRBV5-8	TRBJ1-2	NA	NA	TGTGCCAGCAGCTTAACCGCTCATGGCTACACCTTC	CASSLTAHGYTF
TRBV29-1	TRBJ2-1	NA	NA	TGCAGCGCTGGGTGGGAGGCCTACAATGAGCAGTTCTTC	CSAGWEAYNEQFF
TRBV19	TRBJ2-5	NA	NA	TGTGCCAGTAGTCTCGAGGGTGGGGTAGGAGAGACCCAGTACTTC	CASSLEGGVGETQYF
TRBV7-9	TRBJ2-1	TRBD1	few	TGTGCCAGCACCGGGACAGGGGCCTACAATGAGCAGTTCTTC	CASTGTGAYNEQFF
TRBV30	TRBJ2-7	TRBD1	NA	TGTGCCTGGAACAGGGGGACCTCATACGAGCAGTACTTC	CAWNRGTSYEQYF
TRBV19	TRBJ1-2	NA	NA	TGTGCCAGTAGTATAGGGGAGGACTATGGCTACACCTTC	CASSIGEDYGYTF
TRBV2	TRBJ1-1	NA	NA	TGTGCCAGCAGAACGTACACTGAAGCTTTCTTT	CASRTYTEAFF
TRBV4-1	TRBJ2-1	TRBD2	NA	TGCGCCACCCGGAAATCGACTAGCGGGAGGGCCTTGGACAATGAGCAGTTCTTC	CATRKSTSGRALDNEQFF
TRBV28	TRBJ1-3	NA	NA	TGTGCCAGCACCTTAACGACAGGAATCCAGGGAAACACCATATATTTT	CASTLTTGIQGNTIYF
TRBV6-5	TRBJ2-5	NA	NA	TGTGCCAGCATTATCCTACCGACTTTCCAAGAGACCCAGTACTTC	CASIILPTFQETQYF
TRBV6-5	TRBJ2-7	NA	once	TGTGCCAGCAGATCGACGGGATGGTACTACGAGCAGTACTTC	CASRSTGWYYEQYF
TRBV11-1	TRBJ1-1	TRBD1	NA	TGTGCCAGCAGCCCCTCTAGGACAGGAATGACTGAAGCTTTCTTT	CASSPSRTGMTEAFF
TRBV18	TRBJ1-3	NA	NA	TGTGCCAGCTCACCACCCACTGGAAACACCATATATTTT	CASSPPTGNTIYF
TRBV5-1	TRBJ2-5	TRBD1	NA	TGCGCCAGCAGCTTGGACGGGACAGGGACGGAGACCCAGTACTTC	CASSLDGTGTETQYF
TRBV3-1/TRBV3-2	TRBJ2-1	TRBD2	NA	TGTGCCAGCAGCCAAGAGGTAGCGGGATACAATGAGCAGTTCTTC	CASSQEVAGYNEQFF
TRBV6-5	TRBJ2-7	NA	NA	TGTGCCAGCAGTTACAGCTCTAGCCTTGACTACGAGCAGTACTTC	CASSYSSSLDYEQYF
TRBV5-4	TRBJ2-1	NA	NA	TGTGCCAGCAGCTGGACGGGTGAGCAGTTCTTC	CASSWTGEQFF
TRBV6-2/TRBV6-3	TRBJ2-2	NA	NA	TGTGCCAGCAGTTACCCAGGGATCGGGGAGCTGTTTTTT	CASSYPGIGELFF
TRBV7-9	TRBJ1-1	NA	NA	TGTGCCAGCAGCCTATTATTTGGGCTTACTGAAGCTTTCTTT	CASSLLFGLTEAFF
TRBV4-3	TRBJ1-5	NA	NA	TGCGCCAGCAGCCAAGATGTTGCAGGGGCTAAGCCCCAGCATTTT	CASSQDVAGAKPQHF
TRBV7-9	TRBJ2-7	NA	NA	TGTGCCAGCAGCAACGACCGGTCCTACGAGCAGTACTTC	CASSNDRSYEQYF
TRBV24-1	TRBJ2-3	NA	few	TGTGCCACCACAGGGGCTAAGGCAGATACGCAGTATTTT	CATTGAKADTQYF
TRBV15	TRBJ1-1	NA	NA	TGTGCCACCAGCAGAGGAGCAGGTCACACTGAAGCTTTCTTT	CATSRGAGHTEAFF
TRBV9	TRBJ2-3	NA	NA	TGTGCCAGCAGCGTCTATGGGCAGTTCACAGATACGCAGTATTTT	CASSVYGQFTDTQYF
TRBV19	TRBJ2-2	TRBD2	NA	TGTGCCAGTAGTCCCGGACTAGCAAGGAACACCGGGGAGCTGTTTTTT	CASSPGLARNTGELFF
TRBV6-5	TRBJ2-2	TRBD1	NA	TGTGCCAGTCGACAGGGGATCACCGGGGAGCTGTTTTTT	CASRQGITGELFF
TRBV24-1	TRBJ1-2	NA	NA	TGTGCCACCAGTTTGTCAAACCGAAGGGGCTACACCTTC	CATSLSNRRGYTF
TRBV21-1	TRBJ1-2	NA	few	TGTGCCAGCAGCAGACAGGGGGCGGATGAAAGGAAAGCTAACTATGGCTACACCTTC	CASSRQGADERKANYGYTF
TRBV21-1	TRBJ2-4	NA	NA	TGTGCCAGCAGCAAAGGGAGTGGGCAGGGGATAAAAAACATTCAGTACTTC	CASSKGSGQGIKNIQYF
TRBV28	TRBJ1-4	TRBD1	NA	TGTGCCAGTCACAGGGGTACTAATGAAAAACTGTTTTTT	CASHRGTNEKLFF
TRBV4-3	TRBJ2-1	TRBD1	NA	TGCGCCAGCAGCCAAAACCCCCCGGACAGGGGCAAATACAATGAGCAGTTCTTC	CASSQNPPDRGKYNEQFF